These T cell receptor beta chains were read from a single sample in a study of blood T cell repertoires in COVID-19. The table came from immunoSEQ multiplex PCR; TCRdb's copy has only in-frame clones and leaves some out. This sample has 200,000 to 250,000 clones, with around 84% found just once. The sample consisted of PBMCs or T cells enriched from blood (not recorded which). The source of these receptors is a man between 25 and 39 years old with acute COVID-19. Both conserved end residues are part of each CDR3. Each record gives: CDR3 length, V gene, J gene, clone size, D gene, CDR3 DNA, CDR3 protein. The D gene is left open where the match is weak. Clone size is given for some rows only: seen once, a few or many times, or a class if the clone is expanded.

cdr3_length: 15; v_call: TRBV3-1/TRBV3-2; j_call: TRBJ1-4; clone_size: -; d_call: TRBD1; cdr3_nt: TGTGCCAGCAGCCAAGGTTTCACAGGGGCTAGAAAACTGTTTTTT; cdr3_aa: CASSQGFTGARKLFF
cdr3_length: 15; v_call: TRBV5-4; j_call: TRBJ1-1; clone_size: -; d_call: -; cdr3_nt: TGTGCCAGCAGCTTGGAGTCGGGGGTCCTGGCTGAAGCTTTCTTT; cdr3_aa: CASSLESGVLAEAFF
cdr3_length: 13; v_call: TRBV12-3/TRBV12-4; j_call: TRBJ1-1; clone_size: -; d_call: -; cdr3_nt: TGTGCCATCCATCCCGGGGGGTACACTGAAGCTTTCTTT; cdr3_aa: CAIHPGGYTEAFF
cdr3_length: 14; v_call: TRBV5-1; j_call: TRBJ2-1; clone_size: -; d_call: -; cdr3_nt: TGCGCCAGCAGCTTGGCTGCGGCAAGCAATGAGCAGTTCTTC; cdr3_aa: CASSLAAASNEQFF
cdr3_length: 14; v_call: TRBV5-6; j_call: TRBJ2-1; clone_size: -; d_call: TRBD2; cdr3_nt: TGTGCCAGCAGCCCGGGGGGGCCCAACAATGAGCAGTTCTTC; cdr3_aa: CASSPGGPNNEQFF
cdr3_length: 18; v_call: TRBV11-2; j_call: TRBJ2-7; clone_size: -; d_call: -; cdr3_nt: TGTGCCAGCAGCTTAAAACAGGGATCCCTCGTACTTTTTTACGAGCAGTACTTC; cdr3_aa: CASSLKQGSLVLFYEQYF
cdr3_length: 16; v_call: TRBV27; j_call: TRBJ1-1; clone_size: -; d_call: -; cdr3_nt: TGTGCCAGCAGTCCCCAACCAGGACTCCCGAACACTGAAGCTTTCTTT; cdr3_aa: CASSPQPGLPNTEAFF
cdr3_length: 14; v_call: TRBV9; j_call: TRBJ2-1; clone_size: -; d_call: TRBD2; cdr3_nt: TGTGCCAGCAGCGTAGCTGGTAGCGGGGGGGAGCAGTTCTTC; cdr3_aa: CASSVAGSGGEQFF
cdr3_length: 13; v_call: TRBV30; j_call: TRBJ1-1; clone_size: few; d_call: -; cdr3_nt: TGTGCCTGGAGTGTAATTCGAGTGACTGAAGCTTTCTTT; cdr3_aa: CAWSVIRVTEAFF
cdr3_length: 13; v_call: TRBV19; j_call: TRBJ1-2; clone_size: -; d_call: TRBD1; cdr3_nt: TGTGCCAGTAGTATAAGGGACAGGGATGGCTACACCTTC; cdr3_aa: CASSIRDRDGYTF
cdr3_length: 15; v_call: TRBV9; j_call: TRBJ1-2; clone_size: -; d_call: -; cdr3_nt: TGTGCCAGCAGCCAATCCGGAGACCCAGGGGATGGCTACACCTTC; cdr3_aa: CASSQSGDPGDGYTF
cdr3_length: 15; v_call: TRBV29-1; j_call: TRBJ1-3; clone_size: -; d_call: -; cdr3_nt: TGCAGCGTCCAAGGCGACTTTCGGTCTGGAAACACCATATATTTT; cdr3_aa: CSVQGDFRSGNTIYF
cdr3_length: 15; v_call: TRBV3-1/TRBV3-2; j_call: TRBJ2-7; clone_size: -; d_call: TRBD1; cdr3_nt: TGTGCCAGCAGCCAAGATCTGGACAGGACCTACGAGCAGTACTTC; cdr3_aa: CASSQDLDRTYEQYF
cdr3_length: 16; v_call: TRBV27; j_call: TRBJ2-1; clone_size: -; d_call: -; cdr3_nt: TGTGCCAGCAGTTATGCCGGCAAGCGGGCCCGGGATGAGCAGTTCTTC; cdr3_aa: CASSYAGKRARDEQFF
cdr3_length: 15; v_call: TRBV5-1; j_call: TRBJ2-5; clone_size: -; d_call: -; cdr3_nt: TGCGCCAGCAGCCGGGACTTCCGAAGTCAAGAGACCCAGTACTTC; cdr3_aa: CASSRDFRSQETQYF
cdr3_length: 16; v_call: TRBV18; j_call: TRBJ1-1; clone_size: many; d_call: -; cdr3_nt: TGTGCCAGCTCACCCCGATCGGGATCGAAGAACACTGAAGCTTTCTTT; cdr3_aa: CASSPRSGSKNTEAFF